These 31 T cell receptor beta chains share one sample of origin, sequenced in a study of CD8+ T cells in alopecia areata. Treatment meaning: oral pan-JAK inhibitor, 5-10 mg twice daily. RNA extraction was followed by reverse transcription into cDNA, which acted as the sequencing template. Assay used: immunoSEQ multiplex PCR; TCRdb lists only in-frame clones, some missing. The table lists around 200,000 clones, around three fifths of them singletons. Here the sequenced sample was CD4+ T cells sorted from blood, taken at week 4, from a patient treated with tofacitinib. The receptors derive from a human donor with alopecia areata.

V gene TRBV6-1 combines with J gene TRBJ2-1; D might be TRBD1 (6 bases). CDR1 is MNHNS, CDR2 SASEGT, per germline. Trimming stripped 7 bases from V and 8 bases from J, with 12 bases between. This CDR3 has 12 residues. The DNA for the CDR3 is TGTGCCAGCACCCACAGGGTCGATGAGCAGTTCTTC. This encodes CASTHRVDEQFF.

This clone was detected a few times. This CDR3 is CASKPGRFNNEQFF. The CDR3, as DNA: TGTGCCAGTAAACCGGGACGGTTCAACAATGAGCAGTTCTTC. This chain uses TRBV7-9 with TRBJ2-1, with D tentatively TRBD1 or TRBD2 (5 bases each). Germline CDR1 and CDR2: SEHNR and FQNEAQ (reference sequence). V was shortened by 9 bases and J by 5 bases, with 17 bases between the two germline ends. There are 14 residues in the CDR3.

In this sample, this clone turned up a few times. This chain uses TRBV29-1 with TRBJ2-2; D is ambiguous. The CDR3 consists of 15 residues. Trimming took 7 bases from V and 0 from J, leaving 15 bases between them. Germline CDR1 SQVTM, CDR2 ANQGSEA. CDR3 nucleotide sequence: TGCAGCGCAGCTTCCGGGTCAACGAACACCGGGGAGCTGTTTTTT. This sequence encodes CSAASGSTNTGELFF.

CDR3 nucleotides: TGTGCCAGCAGCTTAGTGCTAGCGGGGGGAGATACGCAGTATTTT. As protein: CASSLVLAGGDTQYF. The chain links TRBV7-2 to TRBJ2-3; 11 bases agree with TRBD2. J was trimmed by 5 bases and V by 1 base; bases with no gene match: 2. Germline values: CDR1 SGHTA, CDR2 FQGNSA. The CDR3 contains 15 residues.

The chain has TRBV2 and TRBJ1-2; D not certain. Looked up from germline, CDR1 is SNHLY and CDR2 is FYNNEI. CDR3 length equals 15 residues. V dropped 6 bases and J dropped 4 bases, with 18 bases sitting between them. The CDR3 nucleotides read TGTGCCAGCAGGACCCCGCGGCTGGGCGGCTATGGCTACACCTTC. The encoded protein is CASRTPRLGGYGYTF.

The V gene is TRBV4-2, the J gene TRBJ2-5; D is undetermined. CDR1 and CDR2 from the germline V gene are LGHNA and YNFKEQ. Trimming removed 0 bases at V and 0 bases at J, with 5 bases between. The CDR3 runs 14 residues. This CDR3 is CASSQDSYQETQYF. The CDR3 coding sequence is TGTGCCAGCAGCCAAGACAGCTACCAAGAGACCCAGTACTTC.

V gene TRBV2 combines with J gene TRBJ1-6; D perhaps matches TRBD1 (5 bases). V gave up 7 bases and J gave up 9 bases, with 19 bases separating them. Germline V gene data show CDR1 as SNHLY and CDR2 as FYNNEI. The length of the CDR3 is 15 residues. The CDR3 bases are TGTGCCAGCACCAAAGCCAGGGAGGTGGGTTCACCCCTCCACTTT. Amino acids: CASTKAREVGSPLHF.

The CDR3 DNA reads as TGCGCCAGCAGCCCCGCGAACACCGGGGAGCTGTTTTTT. Translation: CASSPANTGELFF. The rearrangement uses TRBV5-1 and TRBJ2-2; D is unresolved. V lost 4 bases and J lost 0, with 4 bases in between. Germline loops: CDR1 SGHRS, CDR2 YFSETQ. The CDR3 loop spans 13 amino acids.

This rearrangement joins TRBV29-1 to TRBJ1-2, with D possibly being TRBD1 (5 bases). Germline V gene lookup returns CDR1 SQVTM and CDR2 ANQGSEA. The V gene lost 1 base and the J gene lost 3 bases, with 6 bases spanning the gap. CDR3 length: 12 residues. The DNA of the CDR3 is TGCAGCGTTGAAGCAGGGTACTATGGCTACACCTTC. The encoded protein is CSVEAGYYGYTF.

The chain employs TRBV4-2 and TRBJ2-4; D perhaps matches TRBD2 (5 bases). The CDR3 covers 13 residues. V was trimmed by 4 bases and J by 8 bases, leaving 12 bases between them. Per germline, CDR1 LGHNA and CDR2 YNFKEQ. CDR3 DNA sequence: TGTGCCAGCAGCCGGGAGTCTCAGGACATTCAGTACTTC. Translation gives CASSRESQDIQYF.

The CDR3 DNA is TGTGCCTGGAGTGTAACAGGAACCTATGGCTACACCTTC. It is translated as CAWSVTGTYGYTF. The chain recombines TRBV30 with TRBJ1-2, with a weak D call TRBD1 (5 bases). The germline V gene encodes CDR1 GTSNPN and CDR2 SVGIG (reference sequence). The CDR3 length is 13 residues. The V gene lost 0 bases and the J gene lost 4 bases, with 9 bases spanning the gap.

In DNA, the CDR3 is TGCAGCGCTAAAATGGGCAGGGGTGGAGAAGCTTTCTTT. Amino acid sequence: CSAKMGRGGEAFF. V gene TRBV29-1 combines with J gene TRBJ1-1, with a tentative D call TRBD1 (6 bases). Germline V lookup: CDR1 SQVTM, CDR2 ANQGSEA. The CDR3 covers 13 residues. Trimming took off 7 bases at V and 8 bases at J, with 20 bases between the two ends.

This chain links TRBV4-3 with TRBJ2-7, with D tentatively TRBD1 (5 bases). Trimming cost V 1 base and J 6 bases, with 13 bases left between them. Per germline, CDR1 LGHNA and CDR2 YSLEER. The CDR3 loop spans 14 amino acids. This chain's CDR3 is CASSQGIRVGEQYF. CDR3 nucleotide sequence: TGCGCCAGCAGCCAAGGAATCAGGGTTGGCGAGCAGTACTTC.

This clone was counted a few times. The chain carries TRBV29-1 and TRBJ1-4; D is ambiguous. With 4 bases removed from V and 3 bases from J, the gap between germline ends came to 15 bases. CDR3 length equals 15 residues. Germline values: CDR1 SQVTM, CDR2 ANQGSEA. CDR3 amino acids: CSVGAWGTANEKLFF. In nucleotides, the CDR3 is TGCAGCGTTGGGGCCTGGGGTACAGCTAATGAAAAACTGTTTTTT.

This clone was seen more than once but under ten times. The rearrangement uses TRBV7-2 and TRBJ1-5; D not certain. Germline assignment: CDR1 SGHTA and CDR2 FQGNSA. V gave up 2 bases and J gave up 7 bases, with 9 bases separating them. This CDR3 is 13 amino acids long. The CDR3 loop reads CASSLQERQPQHF. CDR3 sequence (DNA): TGTGCCAGCAGCTTACAGGAGAGGCAGCCCCAGCATTTT.

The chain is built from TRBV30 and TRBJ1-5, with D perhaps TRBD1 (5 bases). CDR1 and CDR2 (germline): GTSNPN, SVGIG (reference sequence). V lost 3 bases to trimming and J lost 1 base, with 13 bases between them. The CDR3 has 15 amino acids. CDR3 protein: CAWSPHRGSNQPQHF. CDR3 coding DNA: TGTGCCTGGAGCCCCCATCGGGGGAGCAATCAGCCCCAGCATTTT. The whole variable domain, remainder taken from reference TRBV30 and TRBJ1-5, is SQTIHQWPATLVQPVGSPLSLECTVEGTSNPNLYWYRQAAGRGLQLLFYSVGIGQISSEVPQNLSASRPQDRQFILSSKKLLLSDSGFYLCAWSPHRGSNQPQHFGDGTRLSIL.

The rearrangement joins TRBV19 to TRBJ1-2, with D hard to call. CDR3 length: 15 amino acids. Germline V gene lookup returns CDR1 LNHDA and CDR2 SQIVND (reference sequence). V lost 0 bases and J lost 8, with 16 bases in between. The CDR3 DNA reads TGTGCCAGTAGTATAGACCCTTCGGTGGTTGGAGGCTACACCTTC. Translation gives CASSIDPSVVGGYTF.

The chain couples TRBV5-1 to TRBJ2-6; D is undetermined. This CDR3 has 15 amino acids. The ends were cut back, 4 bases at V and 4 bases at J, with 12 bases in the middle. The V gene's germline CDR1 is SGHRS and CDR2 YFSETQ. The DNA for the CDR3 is TGCGCCAGCAGCCTTGGGAACCTAGGGGCCAACGTCCTGACTTTC. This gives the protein CASSLGNLGANVLTF.

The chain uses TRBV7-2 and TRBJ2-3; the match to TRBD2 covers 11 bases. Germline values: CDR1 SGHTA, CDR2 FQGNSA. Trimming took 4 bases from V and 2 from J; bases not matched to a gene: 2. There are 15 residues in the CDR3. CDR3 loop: CASSSSGGLTDTQYF. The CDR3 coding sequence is TGTGCCAGCAGCTCTAGCGGGGGGCTCACAGATACGCAGTATTTT.

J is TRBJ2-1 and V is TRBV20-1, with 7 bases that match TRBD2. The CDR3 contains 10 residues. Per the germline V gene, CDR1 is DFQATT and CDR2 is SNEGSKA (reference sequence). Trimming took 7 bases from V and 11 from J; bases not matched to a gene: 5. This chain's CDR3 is CSVPLAKQFF. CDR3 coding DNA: TGCAGTGTCCCACTAGCGAAGCAGTTCTTC.

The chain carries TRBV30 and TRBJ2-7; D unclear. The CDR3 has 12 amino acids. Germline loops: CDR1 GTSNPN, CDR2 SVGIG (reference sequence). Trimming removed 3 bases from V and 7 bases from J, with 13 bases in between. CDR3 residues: CAWSLVIGEQYF. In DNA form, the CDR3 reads TGTGCCTGGAGCCTCGTCATCGGGGAGCAGTACTTC.

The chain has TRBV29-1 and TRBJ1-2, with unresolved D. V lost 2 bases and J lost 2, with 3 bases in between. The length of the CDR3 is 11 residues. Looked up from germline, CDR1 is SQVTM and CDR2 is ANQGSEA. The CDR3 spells CSVEINYGYTF. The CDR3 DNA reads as TGCAGCGTTGAAATAAACTATGGCTACACCTTC.

The CDR3 loop is CASSFPGQETQYF. DNA for the CDR3: TGCGCCAGCAGCTTTCCGGGTCAAGAGACCCAGTACTTC. The chain couples TRBV5-1 to TRBJ2-5; D not resolved. V lost 2 bases and J 2 bases, leaving 7 bases between the germline ends. The CDR3 sequence is 13 residues long. In germline, CDR1 is SGHRS, CDR2 YFSETQ.

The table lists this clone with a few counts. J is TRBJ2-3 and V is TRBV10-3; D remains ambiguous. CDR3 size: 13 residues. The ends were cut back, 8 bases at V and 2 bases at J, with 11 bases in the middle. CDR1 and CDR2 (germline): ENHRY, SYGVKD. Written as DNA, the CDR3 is TGTGCCATCGTTAGCACAGCCACAGATACGCAGTATTTT. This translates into CAIVSTATDTQYF.

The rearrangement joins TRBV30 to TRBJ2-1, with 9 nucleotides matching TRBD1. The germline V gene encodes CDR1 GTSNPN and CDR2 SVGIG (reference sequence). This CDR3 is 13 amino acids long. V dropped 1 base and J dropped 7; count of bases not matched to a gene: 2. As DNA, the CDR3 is TGTGCCTGGAGTGGGGGACAGGGAAATGAGCAGTTCTTC. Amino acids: CAWSGGQGNEQFF.

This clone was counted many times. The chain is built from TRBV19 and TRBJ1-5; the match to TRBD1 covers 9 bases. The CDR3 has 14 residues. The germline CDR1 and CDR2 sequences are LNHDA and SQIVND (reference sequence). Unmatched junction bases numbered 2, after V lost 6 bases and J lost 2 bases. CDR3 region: CASRRTGGNQPQHF. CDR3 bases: TGTGCCAGTAGGCGGACAGGGGGCAATCAGCCCCAGCATTTT. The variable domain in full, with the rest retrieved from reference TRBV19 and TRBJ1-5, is DGGITQSPKYLFRKEGQNVTLSCEQNLNHDAMYWYRQDPGQGLRLIYYSQIVNDFQKGDIAEGYSVSREKKESFPLTVTSAQKNPTAFYLCASRRTGGNQPQHFGDGTRLSIL.

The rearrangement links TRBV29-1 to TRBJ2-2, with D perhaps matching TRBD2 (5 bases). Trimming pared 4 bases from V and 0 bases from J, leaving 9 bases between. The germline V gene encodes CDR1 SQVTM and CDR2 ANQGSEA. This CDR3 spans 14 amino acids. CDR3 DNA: TGCAGCGTTGGTGGGAGATCGAACACCGGGGAGCTGTTTTTT. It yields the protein CSVGGRSNTGELFF.

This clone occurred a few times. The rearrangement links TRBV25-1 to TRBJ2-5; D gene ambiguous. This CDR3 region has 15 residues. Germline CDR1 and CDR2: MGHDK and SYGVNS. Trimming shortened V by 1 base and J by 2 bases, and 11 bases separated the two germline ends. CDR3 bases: TGTGCCAGCAGTGAATTTCGAAAGGCACAAGAGACCCAGTACTTC. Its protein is CASSEFRKAQETQYF.

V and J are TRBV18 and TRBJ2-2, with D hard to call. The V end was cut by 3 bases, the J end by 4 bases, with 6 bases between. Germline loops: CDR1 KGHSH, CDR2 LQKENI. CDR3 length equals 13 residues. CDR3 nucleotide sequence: TGTGCCAGCTCACCTATCTTCACCGGGGAGCTGTTTTTT. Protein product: CASSPIFTGELFF.

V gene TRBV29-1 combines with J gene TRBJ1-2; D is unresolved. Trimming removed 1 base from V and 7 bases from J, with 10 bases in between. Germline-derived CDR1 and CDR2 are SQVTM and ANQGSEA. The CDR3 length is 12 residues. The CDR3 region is CSVEGAGSGYTF. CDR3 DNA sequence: TGCAGCGTTGAAGGGGCTGGTAGTGGCTACACCTTC.

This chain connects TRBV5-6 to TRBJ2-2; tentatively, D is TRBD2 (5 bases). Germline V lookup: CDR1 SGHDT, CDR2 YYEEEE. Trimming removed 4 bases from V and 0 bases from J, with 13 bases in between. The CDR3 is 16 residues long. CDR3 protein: CASSPEGGTNTGELFF. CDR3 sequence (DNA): TGTGCCAGCAGCCCAGAGGGCGGCACGAACACCGGGGAGCTGTTTTTT.